This T cell receptor beta chain was found in a study of CD8 T cells in ankylosing spondylitis. Study outcomes and limitations: Relatively rare in peripheral blood, disease-linked clones were also CD8+. In ankylosing spondylitis patients, matched synovial fluid reportedly showed significant enrichment of disease-linked clones.

Notes on this clonotype: Its antigen is still unknown.

Molecular-barcoded quantitative 5'-RACE produced these TCR beta libraries. From the 5' RACE reads, TCRdb called clonotypes with MiXCR, one entry per CDR3 protein. The sample includes around 250,000 distinct CDR3 sequences, roughly a third of them seen just once. V lost 3 bases and J lost 3; bases outside the gene matches: 8. The CDR3 has 15 residues. Germline V gene sequence: CDR1 DFQATT, CDR2 SNEGSKA (reference sequence). Sequenced sample: blood, either unsorted or a sorted T cell fraction (not recorded which). The sequence derives from a male donor with ankylosing spondylitis or in good health (not recorded which). This chain connects TRBV20-1 to TRBJ2-3, with TRBD1 matching 8 bases. The CDR3 DNA is TGCAGTGCTAGTCGAAGGACAGGGCTTACAGATACGCAGTATTTT. This encodes CSASRRTGLTDTQYF.